The 6 T cell receptor beta chains presented below share a single source sample, sequenced in a study of blood T cell repertoires in COVID-19 (dated by TCRdb to the early 2020s). The method was the immunoSEQ multiplex PCR assay. The immuneACCESS repertoire file appears here via TCRdb, limited to in-frame rearrangements. These files lack a portion of the clones; in checked studies, under half of the deficit traces to unresolved V genes, and the cause of the others is not known. For this sample the table gives 180,000 or so clones, of which around 81% were detected only once. The ten largest clones add up to 11% of the sample. Sequences were obtained from peripheral blood. The receptor set was obtained from a woman aged 35 to 49 with COVID-19, enrolled during active disease.

This sequence joins TRBV6-5 and TRBJ1-2, with D possibly matching TRBD1 (5 bases). CDR3 length equals 14 residues. CDR1 and CDR2 from the germline V gene are MNHEY and SVGAGI. V lost 7 bases, J lost 3 bases, and 15 bases lay in between. The CDR3 DNA reads as TGTGCCAGCAACCGCGGGGGGGGAGACTATGGCTACACCTTC. Protein: CASNRGGGDYGYTF.

This clone was seen just once. V and J are TRBV6-1 and TRBJ2-1; D may be TRBD1 (6 bases). CDR1 and CDR2 (germline): MNHNS, SASEGT. V was pared by 2 bases and J by 9 bases, with 17 bases between. CDR3 length: 15 amino acids. The CDR3 DNA sequence: TGTGCCAGCAGTGAACTCCAGGGGCTACTAGGTGAGCAGTTCTTC. Residues: CASSELQGLLGEQFF.

This chain links TRBV28 with TRBJ2-7; the D gene is possibly TRBD2 (5 bases). Germline lookup yields CDR1 MDHEN and CDR2 SYDVKM. This CDR3 is 15 amino acids long. The V gene lost 5 bases and the J gene lost 1 base, with 15 bases spanning the gap. The CDR3 DNA reads as TGTGCCAGCAGTCCCCCGGGGAGCGGATCCTACGAGCAGTACTTC. Its translation: CASSPPGSGSYEQYF.

This rearrangement joins TRBV7-9 to TRBJ1-5, with TRBD1 as a possible D gene (5 bases). Trimming removed 5 bases at V and 0 bases at J, with 8 bases between. The CDR3 totals 14 residues. Germline CDR1 and CDR2: SEHNR and FQNEAQ (reference sequence). CDR3 in amino acids: CASSLTASNQPQHF. CDR3 nucleotides: TGTGCCAGCAGCCTGACAGCTAGCAATCAGCCCCAGCATTTT.

This clone was detected ten times or more. This chain links TRBV3-1 (or the pseudogene TRBV3-2) with TRBJ2-7; perhaps TRBD2 as D (6 bases). The V and J ends lost 1 base and 3 bases respectively, with 13 bases between them. This CDR3 comprises 15 residues. CDR1 and CDR2 (germline): LGHDT, YNNKEL (reference sequence). CDR3 in amino acids: CASSQGPAGLYEQYF. In DNA form, the CDR3 reads TGTGCCAGCAGCCAAGGTCCAGCGGGCCTCTACGAGCAGTACTTC.

The V call is TRBV3-1 (or the pseudogene TRBV3-2), the J call TRBJ1-1, with TRBD1 identical over 7 bases. The V segment lost 1 base and the J segment 1 base; nucleotides outside the gene matches: 0. Germline V CDR1 and CDR2: LGHDT, YNNKEL (reference sequence). This CDR3 is 14 amino acids long. CDR3 sequence: CASSQGDRNTEAFF. As DNA, the CDR3 is TGTGCCAGCAGCCAAGGGGACAGGAACACTGAAGCTTTCTTT.